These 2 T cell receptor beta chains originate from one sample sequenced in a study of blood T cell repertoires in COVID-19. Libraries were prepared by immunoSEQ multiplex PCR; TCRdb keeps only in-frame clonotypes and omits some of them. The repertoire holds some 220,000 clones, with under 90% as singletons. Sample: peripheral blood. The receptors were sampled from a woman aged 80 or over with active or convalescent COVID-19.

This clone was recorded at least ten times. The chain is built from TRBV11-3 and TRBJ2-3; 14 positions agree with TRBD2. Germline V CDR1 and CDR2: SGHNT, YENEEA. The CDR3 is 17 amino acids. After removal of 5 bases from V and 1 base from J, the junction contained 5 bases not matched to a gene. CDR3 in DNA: TGTGCCAGCAGCGTGCCGGGACTAGCGGGGGGCACAGATACGCAGTATTTT. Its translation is CASSVPGLAGGTDTQYF.

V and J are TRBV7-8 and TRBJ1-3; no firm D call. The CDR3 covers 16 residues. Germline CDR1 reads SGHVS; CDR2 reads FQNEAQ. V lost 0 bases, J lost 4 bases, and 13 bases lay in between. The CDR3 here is CASSLARGRLGNTIYF. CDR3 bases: TGTGCCAGCAGCTTAGCGAGAGGAAGGCTCGGAAACACCATATATTTT. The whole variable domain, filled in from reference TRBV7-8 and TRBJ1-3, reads GAGVSQSPRYKVAKRGQDVALRCDPISGHVSLFWYQQALGQGPEFLTYFQNEAQLDKSGLPSDRFFAERPEGSVSTLKIQRTQQEDSAVYLCASSLARGRLGNTIYFGEGSWLTVV.